Shown below are 28 T cell receptor beta chains from a single sample sequenced in a study of blood T cell repertoires in COVID-19. The repertoire was sequenced with immunoSEQ multiplex PCR; TCRdb's copy has only in-frame clones and lacks some. The table lists about 160,000 clones, less than 85% of them singletons, with roughly 6.4% in the top ten. The sequenced sample consisted of peripheral blood. These receptors were collected from a woman in her thirties or forties with COVID-19, enrolled during active disease.

The chain employs TRBV2 and TRBJ1-1; D is unclear. The germline V and J ends were trimmed by 8 bases and 9 bases, with 10 bases remaining between them. CDR3 length: 10 residues. Per the germline V gene, CDR1 is SNHLY and CDR2 is FYNNEI. The CDR3 DNA reads as TGTGCCAGCGAGGGTCTTAAAGCTTTCTTT. The encoded protein is CASEGLKAFF.

The V and J genes are TRBV7-8 and TRBJ2-5, with 7 bases identical to TRBD2. Germline V CDR1 and CDR2: SGHVS, FQNEAQ. V gave up 5 bases and J gave up 1 base; unmatched junction bases: 4. This CDR3 comprises 14 residues. The CDR3 DNA reads as TGTGCCAGCAGCACGCGGGGGAGCCAAGAGACCCAGTACTTC. Translating it yields CASSTRGSQETQYF.

This clone was observed once. CDR3: CASRTRGVWTDTQYF. CDR3 coding DNA: TGTGCCAGCCGCACCCGCGGGGTTTGGACAGATACGCAGTATTTT. J is TRBJ2-3 and V is TRBV6-5; possibly TRBD2 for D (6 bases). Germline CDR1 MNHEY, CDR2 SVGAGI. The CDR3 totals 15 residues. The V end lost 8 bases, the J end lost 3 bases, and 18 bases lay between the germline ends.

V and J are TRBV16 and TRBJ1-1, with 12 bases aligning to TRBD1. CDR1 KGHSY and CDR2 FQNENV come from the germline V gene. V was clipped by 6 bases and J by 11 bases; unmatched bases: 10. The CDR3 totals 14 residues. In DNA, the CDR3 is TGTGCCAGCAGTCGGAACCGGGACAGGGGGCATGCTTTCTTT. Its protein product is CASSRNRDRGHAFF.

This chain uses TRBV30 with TRBJ2-2; 9 nucleotides line up with TRBD2. This CDR3 is 13 amino acids long. From germline, CDR1 is GTSNPN and CDR2 SVGIG (reference sequence). V lost 8 bases, J lost 8 bases, and 9 bases stayed unmatched. In DNA form, the CDR3 reads TGTGCCGCCCGAAAAGCGGGGGGTGGGGAGCTGTTTTTT. It codes for CAARKAGGGELFF.

This clone was counted between two and nine times. The chain is built from TRBV10-1 and TRBJ2-1; the match to TRBD1 covers 7 bases. Trimming at V came to 5 bases and at J to 7 bases, leaving 11 bases not matched to a gene. CDR1 and CDR2 (germline): WNHNN, SYGVQD (reference sequence). The CDR3 is 15 residues long. CDR3 in DNA: TGCGCCAGCAGTTTCGACAGGGAAGTCGAGAATGAGCAGTTCTTC. Its translation: CASSFDREVENEQFF.

This clone appeared a single time. In DNA form, the CDR3 reads TGTGCCAGTAGTATCGGAGGCTACTCCTACAATGAGCAGTTCTTC. Translated, it gives CASSIGGYSYNEQFF. V usage is TRBV19 and J usage is TRBJ2-1, with D possibly being TRBD2 (5 bases). Germline loops: CDR1 LNHDA, CDR2 SQIVND (reference sequence). V was trimmed by 3 bases and J by 0 bases, leaving 9 bases between them. This CDR3 comprises 15 residues.

The rearrangement links TRBV27 to TRBJ1-1, with D uncertain. Per germline, CDR1 MNHEY and CDR2 SMNVEV (reference sequence). The CDR3 has 14 amino acids. Deletions cut 0 bases from V and 4 bases from J, with 9 bases between. The CDR3 loop reads CASSLSGRSTEAFF. The CDR3 coding sequence is TGTGCCAGCAGTTTATCGGGGAGGAGCACTGAAGCTTTCTTT.

The gene calls are TRBV28 and TRBJ2-7; 10 bases agree with TRBD1. CDR1 is MDHEN and CDR2 is SYDVKM in the germline V gene. This CDR3 contains 14 residues. The ends lost 6 bases at V and 2 bases at J; junction bases unmatched: 4. The CDR3 reads CASRRGTGAYEQYF. The CDR3 coding sequence is TGTGCCAGCAGGAGGGGGACAGGGGCCTACGAGCAGTACTTC.

This clone was observed a single time. The rearrangement joins TRBV6-5 to TRBJ2-3; 7 bases are shared with TRBD1. Germline lookup yields CDR1 MNHEY and CDR2 SVGAGI. The CDR3 runs to 15 residues. V lost 5 bases, J lost 3 bases, and 8 bases stayed unmatched. CDR3 sequence reads: CASSRQGTLTDTQYF. The CDR3, as DNA: TGTGCCAGCAGTCGACAGGGTACCCTAACAGATACGCAGTATTTT.

This clone was seen a few times. This chain links TRBV6-2 or TRBV6-3 with TRBJ2-5, with D possibly TRBD2 on 6 matching bases. CDR3 length: 16 amino acids. The ends were cut back, 0 bases at V and 5 bases at J, with 16 bases in the middle. CDR1 is MNHEY, CDR2 SVGEGT, per germline. The CDR3 coding sequence is TGTGCCAGCAGTTACTCGAGCAGGGACTTGATGGAGACCCAGTACTTC. Translating it yields CASSYSSRDLMETQYF.

The chain couples TRBV5-6 to TRBJ1-1, with 7 bases fitting TRBD1. Germline CDR1 reads SGHDT; CDR2 reads YYEEEE. Germline trimming cut 0 bases from V and 0 bases from J; bases unmatched to any gene: 5. The CDR3 has 16 residues. CDR3 amino acids: CASSLVGQIMNTEAFF. The CDR3 DNA is TGTGCCAGCAGCTTGGTGGGACAGATAATGAACACTGAAGCTTTCTTT.

This chain joins TRBV7-6 and TRBJ1-6, with a weak D call TRBD1 (6 bases). V was pared by 5 bases and J by 7 bases, with 12 bases between. CDR3 length equals 14 residues. Germline V gene lookup returns CDR1 SGHVS and CDR2 FNYEAQ. CDR3 in DNA: TGTGCCAGCAGCCTACAGGGCGGCAATTCACCCCTCCACTTT. Amino acid sequence: CASSLQGGNSPLHF.

This clone has just one count. The chain carries TRBV5-6 and TRBJ2-5; TRBD2 agrees at 11 bases. The CDR3 runs to 18 residues. Germline assignment: CDR1 SGHDT and CDR2 YYEEEE. The J segment lost 5 bases and the V segment lost 0 bases, leaving 12 bases of the junction unmatched. The chain's CDR3 is CASSLVSGRASSGETQYF. In DNA form, the CDR3 reads TGTGCCAGCAGCTTGGTTAGCGGGAGGGCCTCTTCGGGGGAGACCCAGTACTTC.

The chain carries TRBV11-2 and TRBJ2-7, with 10 bases that match TRBD1. The CDR3 extends over 15 amino acids. Germline loops: CDR1 SGHAT, CDR2 FQNNGV. J gave up 3 bases and V 5 bases, and 7 bases lay outside the gene matches. The CDR3 protein is CASSVTGGEYYEQYV. The CDR3 DNA sequence: TGTGCCAGCAGCGTGACAGGGGGCGAATACTACGAGCAGTACGTC.

This clone was seen a single time. V and J are TRBV9 and TRBJ2-1, with a weak D call TRBD2 (5 bases). The CDR3 runs to 15 residues. Germline V gene lookup returns CDR1 SGDLS and CDR2 YYNGEE. The V gene lost 4 bases and the J gene lost 0 bases, with 11 bases spanning the gap. The CDR3: CASSPVGSSYNEQFF. In DNA, the CDR3 is TGTGCCAGCAGCCCGGTTGGGAGCTCCTACAATGAGCAGTTCTTC.

This clone has just one count. The chain employs TRBV15 and TRBJ1-1; D is unclear. V was cut by 1 base and J by 0 bases, with 6 bases left in between. CDR3 length equals 14 residues. Looked up from germline, CDR1 is LNHNV and CDR2 is YYDKDF (reference sequence). CDR3 protein: CATSRVGVNTEAFF. The CDR3, as DNA: TGTGCCACCAGCAGAGTCGGGGTGAACACTGAAGCTTTCTTT. The complete variable domain, with remaining parts taken from reference TRBV15 and TRBJ1-1, reads DAMVIQNPRYQVTQFGKPVTLSCSQTLNHNVMYWYQQKSSQAPKLLFHYYDKDFNNEADTPDNFQSRRPNTSFCFLDIRSPGLGDTAMYLCATSRVGVNTEAFFGQGTRLTVV.

This rearrangement joins TRBV5-4 to TRBJ2-3; D is unresolved. Trimming left V 4 bases short and J 0 bases short, with 12 bases between. CDR1 and CDR2 (germline): SGHNT, YYREEE (reference sequence). The CDR3 is 15 residues long. The CDR3: CASSQTRTSTDTQYF. The CDR3 nucleotides are TGTGCCAGCAGCCAAACTCGAACTAGCACAGATACGCAGTATTTT.

This clone was counted once. The chain couples TRBV10-1 to TRBJ1-3; no clear D. V was pared by 4 bases and J by 0 bases, with 10 bases between. CDR3 length: 15 residues. CDR1 WNHNN and CDR2 SYGVQD come from the germline V gene (reference sequence). CDR3: CASSGITASGNTIYF. CDR3 nucleotide sequence: TGCGCCAGCAGTGGGATAACAGCCTCTGGAAACACCATATATTTT.

The rearrangement uses TRBV6-5 and TRBJ2-7; weak D call: TRBD2 (7 bases). CDR3 length equals 15 residues. Deletions cut 6 bases from V and 0 bases from J, with 15 bases between. Germline values: CDR1 MNHEY, CDR2 SVGAGI. As DNA, the CDR3 is TGTGCCAGCAGCTGGGGGGGCCCTAGCTCCTACGAGCAGTACTTC. It is translated as CASSWGGPSSYEQYF.

The V call is TRBV19, the J call TRBJ1-1; 10 nucleotides match TRBD1. This CDR3 contains 16 residues. The V and J ends lost 6 bases and 1 base, in that order; junction bases with no gene match: 8. Germline assignment: CDR1 LNHDA and CDR2 SQIVND (reference sequence). The CDR3 sequence: CASSTRQGATNTEAFF. CDR3 coding DNA: TGTGCCAGTAGCACCAGACAGGGGGCAACGAACACTGAAGCTTTCTTT.

The chain uses TRBV3-1 (or the pseudogene TRBV3-2) and TRBJ2-5; 10 bases are a match to TRBD1. Germline lookup yields CDR1 LGHDT and CDR2 YNNKEL (reference sequence). Trimming removed 6 bases from V and 5 bases from J; junction bases left unmatched: 9. The CDR3 contains 15 residues. This CDR3 is CASSRRQGAWETQYF. In nucleotides, the CDR3 is TGTGCCAGCAGTCGTAGACAGGGGGCTTGGGAGACCCAGTACTTC.

This clone was observed a few times. The J gene is TRBJ1-1, the V gene TRBV30; TRBD1 agrees at 8 bases. Per the germline V gene, CDR1 is GTSNPN and CDR2 is SVGIG (reference sequence). The CDR3 spans 13 residues. Trimming took 6 bases from V and 2 from J; bases not matched to a gene: 5. The chain's CDR3 is CACEAGGNTEAFF. The CDR3 DNA reads as TGTGCCTGCGAGGCAGGGGGCAACACTGAAGCTTTCTTT.

The chain combines TRBV19 with TRBJ1-1, with TRBD1 matching 11 bases. CDR1 is LNHDA, CDR2 SQIVND, per germline (reference sequence). Losses at the gene ends were 4 bases for V and 5 bases for J; bases not matched to a gene: 9. CDR3 length equals 16 residues. CDR3 sequence: CASSRGTGGWRTEAFF. The DNA for the CDR3 is TGTGCCAGTAGTAGGGGGACAGGGGGATGGAGGACTGAAGCTTTCTTT.

This chain connects TRBV11-2 to TRBJ2-1; a weak D match, TRBD2 (6 bases). V dropped 4 bases and J dropped 13 bases, with 11 bases sitting between them. The germline CDR1 and CDR2 sequences are SGHAT and FQNNGV. The CDR3 is 11 residues long. CDR3 in DNA: TGTGCCAGCAGCTCCGCGCGGGGTCAGTTCTTC. Its protein product is CASSSARGQFF.

CDR3 protein: CASTEGGGFYEQYV. The CDR3 bases are TGTGCCAGCACCGAGGGTGGTGGGTTCTACGAGCAGTACGTC. This chain uses TRBV6-5 with TRBJ2-7; D is possibly TRBD2 (5 bases). This CDR3 spans 14 amino acids. Between the trimmed V and J ends, which lost 7 bases and 3 bases, there was a span of 16 bases. Germline lookup yields CDR1 MNHEY and CDR2 SVGAGI.

This clone was counted once. V is TRBV27 and J is TRBJ2-6, with TRBD1 as a possible D gene (6 bases). V was clipped by 5 bases and J by 2 bases, with 10 bases between them. Germline CDR1 and CDR2: MNHEY and SMNVEV (reference sequence). This CDR3 spans 15 amino acids. The CDR3 sequence is CASSLRGPGANVLTF. CDR3 nucleotide sequence: TGTGCCAGCAGTCTCAGGGGCCCTGGGGCCAACGTCCTGACTTTC.

This chain joins TRBV5-5 and TRBJ2-7; D gene unclear. Trimming shortened V by 4 bases and J by 1 base, and 12 bases separated the two germline ends. The CDR3 is made up of 14 amino acids. CDR1 and CDR2 from the germline V gene are SGHKS and YYEKEE (reference sequence). CDR3 bases: TGTGCCAGCAGCCCGTCCCCGGGTTCCTACGAGCAGTACTTC. The encoded protein is CASSPSPGSYEQYF.